The 9 T cell receptor beta chains below were found in one sample sequenced in a study of tumor and adjacent non-tumor tissue in lung cancer. Three rounds of nested PCR, following a modified ARM-PCR protocol, produced the TCRbeta library. One entry per CDR3 protein results from TCRdb running MiXCR on the multiplex PCR reads. The data contain about 110,000 distinct CDR3 sequences, about 87% of them seen just once; the ten biggest clones take up about 23%. This sample's RNA came from whole unsorted tissue. Sequenced sample: lung tumor tissue. These TCRs come from a man aged 65-85 years with non-small cell lung cancer.

On this clonotype itself: One junction end disagrees with the germline gene, perhaps due to a read error. The chain recombines TRBV5-1 with TRBJ1-2; 9 bases fit TRBD1. CDR1 SGHRS and CDR2 YFSETQ come from the germline V gene. The CDR3 spans 15 residues. CDR3 sequence reads: CARSLEGQGSYGYTF. The CDR3 DNA sequence: TGCGCCAGGAGCTTGGAGGGACAGGGCTCCTATGGCTACACCTTC.

This rearrangement joins TRBV28 to TRBJ1-1, with a tentative D call TRBD1 (5 bases). The germline V and J ends were trimmed by 4 bases and 4 bases, with 19 bases remaining between them. The CDR3 runs 16 residues. Germline CDR1 reads MDHEN; CDR2 reads SYDVKM. CDR3 amino acids: CASSSPAGGVITEAFF. Here the CDR3 DNA reads TGTGCCAGCAGTTCCCCCGCGGGGGGAGTGATCACTGAAGCTTTCTTT.

In regard to this clonotype: A read error may account for a junction end that differs from germline. The rearrangement uses TRBV2 and TRBJ1-6; 8 bases map to TRBD1. The CDR3 is 14 amino acids. Germline V gives CDR1 SNHLY, CDR2 FYNNEI. The CDR3: CASRLTGGDSPFHF. The CDR3 DNA reads as TGTGCCAGCAGACTAACAGGGGGGGATTCACCCTTCCACTTT.

To note about this clonotype: The junction shows a germline mismatch at one end, possibly a read error. The chain recombines TRBV6-5 with TRBJ1-1, with D unclear. CDR1 and CDR2 (germline): MNHEY, SVGAGI. The CDR3 length is 14 residues. CDR3 in DNA: TGTGCCAGCAGTTACAGCGCCCCGAGGTCTGAAGCTATCTTT. This gives the protein CASSYSAPRSEAIF.

The V and J genes are TRBV11-2 and TRBJ1-1; TRBD1 matches 7 bases. CDR1 SGHAT and CDR2 FQNNGV come from the germline V gene. The CDR3 covers 18 residues. The CDR3 region is CSISRGGAGPWGNTEAFF. The CDR3 DNA is TGTTCCATCAGTCGAGGGGGCGCAGGTCCTTGGGGGAACACTGAAGCTTTCTTT.

The table lists this clonotype with a few counts. This may stem from a read error, because a much larger clone lies one nucleotide away. The chain is built from TRBV28 and TRBJ1-1; D is ambiguous. The CDR3 contains 13 residues. Germline-derived CDR1 and CDR2 are MDHEN and SYDVKM. V lost 2 bases, J lost 3 bases, and 7 bases lay in between. CDR3 region: CASSLPGDTEAFF. The CDR3 bases are TGTGCCAGCAGTTTACCCGGGGACACTGAAGCTTTCTTT.

V usage is TRBV4-3 and J usage is TRBJ1-5; D perhaps matches TRBD1 (5 bases). V was trimmed by 8 bases and J by 10 bases, leaving 21 bases between them. CDR1 is LGHNA and CDR2 is YSLEER in the germline V gene. The CDR3 spans 14 residues. The CDR3 DNA reads as TGCGCCAGCTCCAGTAGGACATGGAACGGACCCCAGCATTTT. Translating gives CASSSRTWNGPQHF.

The V and J genes are TRBV12-3 or TRBV12-4 and TRBJ2-1, with TRBD1 matching 9 bases. The V and J ends lost 6 bases and 4 bases, in that order; junction bases with no gene match: 7. The CDR3 loop spans 15 amino acids. The CDR3 coding sequence is TGTGCCAGCAGGACCGGGACAGGGACTTACAATGAGCAGTTCTTC. Amino acids: CASRTGTGTYNEQFF.

Turning to this clonotype: Relative to the germline gene, one junction end is altered; a read error may explain this. This chain connects TRBV29-1 to TRBJ1-1, with 8 bases that match TRBD1. Germline V CDR1 and CDR2: SQVTM, ANQGSEA. This CDR3 region has 14 residues. The CDR3 loop reads CSIEQGGVGTEAFF. The CDR3 bases are TGCAGCATTGAACAGGGGGGTGTTGGCACTGAAGCCTTCTTT.